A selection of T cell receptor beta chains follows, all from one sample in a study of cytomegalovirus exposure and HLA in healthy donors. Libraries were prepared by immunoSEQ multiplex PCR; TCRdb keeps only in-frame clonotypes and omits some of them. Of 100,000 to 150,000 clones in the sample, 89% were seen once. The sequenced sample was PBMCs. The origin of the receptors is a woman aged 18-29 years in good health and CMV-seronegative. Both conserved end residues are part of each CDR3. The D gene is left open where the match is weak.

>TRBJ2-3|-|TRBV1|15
CTSSQPGQGRDTQYF
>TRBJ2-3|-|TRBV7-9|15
CASSLDGTSTDTQYF
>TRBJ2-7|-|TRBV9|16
CASSPPRMGGTYEQYF
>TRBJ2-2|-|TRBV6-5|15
CASRRTSMGTGELFF
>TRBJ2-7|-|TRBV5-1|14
CASSLRDKTYEQYF
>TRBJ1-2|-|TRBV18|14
CASSPSRQDYGYTF
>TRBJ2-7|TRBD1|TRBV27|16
CASSSRQGIIPYEQYF
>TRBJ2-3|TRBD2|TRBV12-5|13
CASLAGNTDTQYF
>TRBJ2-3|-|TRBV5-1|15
CASSFQRASTDTQYF
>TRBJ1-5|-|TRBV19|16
CASSIALSGANQPQHF
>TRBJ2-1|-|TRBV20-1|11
CSVQEGSGEFF
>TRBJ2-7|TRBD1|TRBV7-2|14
CASSSGTGSYEQYF
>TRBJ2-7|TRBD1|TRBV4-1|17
CASSQGGGGQGAYEQYF
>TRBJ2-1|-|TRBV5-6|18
CASSLAHVYLVSYNEQFF
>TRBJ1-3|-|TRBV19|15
CASSIGGQSGNTIYF
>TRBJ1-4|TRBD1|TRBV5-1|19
CASSLGSRTGVPKGEKLFF
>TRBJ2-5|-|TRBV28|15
CASSLGGRAVETQYF
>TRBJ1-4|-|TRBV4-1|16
CASSLLPSATNEKLFF
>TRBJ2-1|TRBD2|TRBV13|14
CASSLLAGGLEQFF
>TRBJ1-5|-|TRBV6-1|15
CASSEGGVGNQPQHF
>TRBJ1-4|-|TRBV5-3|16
CARSDYSPLTNEKLFF
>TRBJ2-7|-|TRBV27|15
CASSLRGPSSYEQYF
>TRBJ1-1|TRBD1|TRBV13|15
CASSAPTTGVAEAFF
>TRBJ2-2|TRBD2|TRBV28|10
CAAGGGELFF
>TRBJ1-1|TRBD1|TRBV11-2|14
CASSPGQGSTEAFF
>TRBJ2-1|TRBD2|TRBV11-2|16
CASSLEGTSGYNEQFF
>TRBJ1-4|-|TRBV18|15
CASSSQGTTNEKLFF
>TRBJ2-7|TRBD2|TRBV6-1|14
CASSEWRESYEQYF
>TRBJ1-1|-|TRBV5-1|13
CASSQQGGTEAFF
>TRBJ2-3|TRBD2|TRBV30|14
CAWTPGQGGDTQYF
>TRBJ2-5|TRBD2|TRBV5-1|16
CASSWTSGRGSVTQYF
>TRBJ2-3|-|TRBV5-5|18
CASSLLGVGARLADTQYF
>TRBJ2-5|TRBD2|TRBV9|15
CASTLDSGRGETQYF
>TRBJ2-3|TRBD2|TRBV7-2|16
CASSSRTSGRIDTQYF
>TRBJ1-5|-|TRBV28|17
CASSKTGSRRGNQPQHF
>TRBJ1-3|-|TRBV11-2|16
CASSLAVTSSGNTIYF
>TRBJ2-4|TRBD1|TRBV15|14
CATSLDRGLDIQYF
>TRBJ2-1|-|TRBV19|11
CVGCLYNEQFF
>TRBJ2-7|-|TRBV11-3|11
CASSNRGEQYF
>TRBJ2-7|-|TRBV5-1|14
CASSLVQGSYEQYF
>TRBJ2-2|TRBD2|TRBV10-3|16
CAISVEGLGNTGELFF
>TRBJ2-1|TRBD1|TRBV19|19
CAGSDWTGSSDEYYNEQFF
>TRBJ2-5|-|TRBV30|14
CAWRLAGGGETQYF
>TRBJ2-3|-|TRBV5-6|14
CASSVSMGTDTQYF
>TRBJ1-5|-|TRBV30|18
CAWSVHGAGIYSNQPQHF
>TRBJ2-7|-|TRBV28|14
CASSPGTHSYEQYF
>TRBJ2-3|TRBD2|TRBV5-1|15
CASSLLAGVTDTQYF
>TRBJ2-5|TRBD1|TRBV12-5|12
CASGQGAETQYF
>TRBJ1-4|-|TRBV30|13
CAWRIWGSEKLFF
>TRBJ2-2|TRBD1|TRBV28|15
CASSPTGVGAGELFF
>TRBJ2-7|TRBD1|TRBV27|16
CASRRPGTGASYEQYF
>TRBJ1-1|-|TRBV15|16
CATSRDVGYEAGEAFF
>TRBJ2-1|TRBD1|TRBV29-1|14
CSVEGPGGYNEQFF
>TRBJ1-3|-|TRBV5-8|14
CASSFGVAGNTIYF
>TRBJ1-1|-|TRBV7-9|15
CASSPRERLNTEAFF
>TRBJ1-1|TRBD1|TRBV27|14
CASSWDSLNTEAFF
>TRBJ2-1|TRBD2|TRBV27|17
CASSLLNPAGAGNEQFF
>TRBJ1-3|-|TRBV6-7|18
CASSYSGRGGKAGNTIYF
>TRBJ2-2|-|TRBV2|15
CASRGLRGRIGELFF